This T cell receptor beta chain came from a study of CD8 T cells in Susac syndrome. The RNA, about 0.5 to 1 ug, was put through reverse transcription using random hexamers. TCRdb ran MiXCR on the immunoSEQ multiplex PCR reads and lists one entry per CDR3 protein. This repertoire shows under 300,000 distinct CDR3 sequences, 90% to 97% found once; its top ten account for around 0.093%. Germline V gives CDR1 SGHTA, CDR2 FQGTGA. Unmatched junction bases numbered 6, after V lost 2 bases and J lost 9 bases. This CDR3 comprises 15 residues. The specimen was CD4+ T cells from PBMCs. The chain joins TRBV7-3 to TRBJ2-1; 11 bases align to TRBD2. This clonotype was sampled from a human donor with Susac syndrome. In DNA form, the CDR3 reads TGTGCCAGCAGCTTACCGCTAGCGGGAGGTCGTGAGCAGTTCTTC. Amino acids: CASSLPLAGGREQFF.